This T cell receptor (beta chain) was sequenced for a study of beta chain features in type 1 diabetes. As for this clone: The target antigen is unknown.

The V gene lost 0 bases and the J gene lost 4 bases, with 22 bases spanning the gap. Per the germline V gene, CDR1 is GTSNPN and CDR2 is SVGIG (reference sequence). This CDR3 is built from 17 residues. Overall study findings and caveats: cDNA-based reads could over-represent cells with high TCR expression. Among type 1 diabetes patients, VDJ junctions had fewer insertions and more deletions.

Investigators reverse transcribed all isolated RNA, so they sequenced expressed TCRB transcripts. Sequencing was performed with immunoSEQ multiplex PCR; in TCRdb, only in-frame clones are kept and a portion is missing. The repertoire holds about 350,000 clones, with about 18% as singletons. The TCR sequence derives from a woman aged 18-35 years in good health. The sample consisted of naive CD4+ T cells from blood. The chain links TRBV30 to TRBJ2-7; tentatively, D is TRBD1 (6 bases). CDR3 sequence reads: CAWSVRRGGQPRYEQYF. DNA for the CDR3: TGTGCCTGGAGTGTACGGAGAGGAGGACAGCCCCGTTACGAGCAGTACTTC.